The 26 T cell receptor beta chains listed next were all sequenced from one sample in a study of shared clonotypes between healthy human individuals. The protocol was immunoSEQ multiplex PCR, while the TCRdb copy is restricted to in-frame clones and leaves out a portion. This table has hundreds of thousands of clones, around three quarters appearing once. The material sequenced was PBMCs. Source of these receptors: a woman aged 40 to 50 in good health. Some clones in this sample may be carry-over from other donors' samples.

The chain combines TRBV7-2 with TRBJ2-5, with TRBD1 identical over 7 bases. Germline V gene data show CDR1 as SGHTA and CDR2 as FQGNSA. Unmatched junction bases numbered 4, after V lost 1 base and J lost 2 bases. The CDR3 length is 15 residues. CDR3 sequence: CASSLEWDRQETQYF. As DNA, the CDR3 is TGTGCCAGCAGCTTAGAGTGGGACAGACAAGAGACCCAGTACTTC.

The gene calls are TRBV19 and TRBJ2-6, with D perhaps TRBD1 (6 bases). The CDR3 has 15 amino acids. The germline CDR1 and CDR2 sequences are LNHDA and SQIVND (reference sequence). Trimming removed 4 bases at V and 2 bases at J, with 9 bases between. CDR3 DNA sequence: TGTGCCAGTAGTAACTCAGGGGCTGGGGCCAACGTCCTGACTTTC. Translated, it gives CASSNSGAGANVLTF.

In nucleotides, the CDR3 is TGTGCCAGCAGCGTAGCAGGGGGCTCAGGTGGCTACACCTTC. Protein: CASSVAGGSGGYTF. The rearrangement uses TRBV9 and TRBJ1-2, with TRBD1 identical over 8 bases. J was trimmed by 7 bases and V by 0 bases; bases with no gene match: 5. The V gene's germline CDR1 is SGDLS and CDR2 YYNGEE. This CDR3 is built from 14 residues. Together with reference TRBV9 and TRBJ1-2, the CDR3 gives the full variable domain: DSGVTQTPKHLITATGQRVTLRCSPRSGDLSVYWYQQSLDQGLQFLIQYYNGEERAKGNILERFSAQQFPDLHSELNLSSLELGDSALYFCASSVAGGSGGYTFGSGTRLTVV.

This sequence joins TRBV2 and TRBJ2-5, with 11 positions matching TRBD2. The DNA matches TRBJ2-7 better at its end, which makes the J call doubtful. The CDR3 runs 15 residues. Per the germline V gene, CDR1 is SNHLY and CDR2 is FYNNEI. The CDR3 DNA reads as TGTGCCAGCTCCGGGGCTAGCGGGAGGTCCTACGAGCAGTACTTC. Its translation is CASSGASGRSYEQYF.

This chain uses TRBV27 with TRBJ2-7; TRBD2 matches 8 bases. The CDR3 is 15 amino acids. The germline gives CDR1 MNHEY, CDR2 SMNVEV (reference sequence). V lost 6 bases and J lost 3; bases outside the gene matches: 10. CDR3 coding DNA: TGTGCCAGCAGCAACTTTGGGACTAGGGACTACGAGCAGTACTTC. This codes for CASSNFGTRDYEQYF.

V gene TRBV9 combines with J gene TRBJ1-2; TRBD1 matches 8 bases. The junction had 14 bases not matched to a gene; V was cut back by 4 bases and J by 6 bases. This CDR3 has 16 residues. Germline values: CDR1 SGDLS, CDR2 YYNGEE. The CDR3 DNA reads as TGTGCCAGCAGCCCGGGACAGGAACCAGTAAGGAATGGCTACACCTTC. Its protein product is CASSPGQEPVRNGYTF.

The V call is TRBV5-4, the J call TRBJ2-7; D is unclear. The V end lost 0 bases, the J end lost 0 bases, and 7 bases lay between the germline ends. Germline V gives CDR1 SGHNT, CDR2 YYREEE (reference sequence). The CDR3 runs to 14 residues. The CDR3: CASSLAGPSYEQYF. Here the CDR3 DNA reads TGTGCCAGCAGCTTGGCCGGGCCCTCCTACGAGCAGTACTTC.

This rearrangement joins TRBV7-8 to TRBJ1-1, with 7 bases that match TRBD1. CDR1 SGHVS and CDR2 FQNEAQ come from the germline V gene. The J segment lost 1 base and the V segment lost 7 bases, leaving 18 bases of the junction unmatched. The CDR3 runs 18 residues. In DNA form, the CDR3 reads TGTGCCAGCACAATAAATCCCAAATACCGGGACAGGAACACTGAAGCTTTCTTT. Translation: CASTINPKYRDRNTEAFF.

The chain recombines TRBV5-6 with TRBJ2-3; TRBD1 matches 7 bases. V gave up 4 bases and J gave up 2 bases; unmatched junction bases: 7. The CDR3 extends over 15 amino acids. Germline V gene data show CDR1 as SGHDT and CDR2 as YYEEEE. CDR3 coding DNA: TGTGCCAGCAGCCTAAAGGGGGCTTACACAGATACGCAGTATTTT. It encodes CASSLKGAYTDTQYF.

The chain employs TRBV28 and TRBJ2-2; a possible D gene is TRBD1 (5 bases). V was shortened by 6 bases and J by 5 bases, with 7 bases between the two germline ends. CDR3 size: 12 residues. Per the germline V gene, CDR1 is MDHEN and CDR2 is SYDVKM. The CDR3 here is CASSSGTGELFF. CDR3 coding DNA: TGTGCCAGCAGCTCAGGGACCGGGGAGCTGTTTTTT. Combining the CDR3 with reference TRBV28 and TRBJ2-2 gives the whole variable domain DVKVTQSSRYLVKRTGEKVFLECVQDMDHENMFWYRQDPGLGLRLIYFSYDVKMKEKGDIPEGYSVSREKKERFSLILESASTNQTSMYLCASSSGTGELFFGEGSRLTVL.

The chain couples TRBV4-1 to TRBJ2-5, with a weak D call TRBD2 (6 bases). This CDR3 is 16 amino acids long. Germline lookup yields CDR1 MGHRA and CDR2 YSYEKL. Trimming removed 2 bases at V and 5 bases at J, with 18 bases between. The CDR3 DNA sequence: TGCGCCAGCAGCCAATTCGAGGTTAGCGGCGGGGAGACCCAGTACTTC. Translation: CASSQFEVSGGETQYF.

V is TRBV7-3 and J is TRBJ2-5; 9 positions agree with TRBD1. V gave up 5 bases and J gave up 5 bases; unmatched junction bases: 6. The CDR3 extends over 14 amino acids. Germline values: CDR1 SGHTA, CDR2 FQGTGA. The CDR3: CASSEHRGQETQYF. Written as DNA, the CDR3 is TGTGCCAGCAGCGAGCACAGGGGGCAGGAGACCCAGTACTTC.

The chain combines TRBV5-1 with TRBJ2-1; weak D call: TRBD2 (6 bases). The V and J ends lost 7 bases and 12 bases respectively, with 20 bases between them. The CDR3 runs to 13 residues. The V gene's germline CDR1 is SGHRS and CDR2 YFSETQ. CDR3 in amino acids: CASGSGPWGLQFF. For the CDR3, the DNA is TGCGCCAGCGGCTCGGGACCTTGGGGACTGCAGTTCTTC.

The rearrangement links TRBV4-1 to TRBJ2-3, with TRBD2 matching over 7 bases. This CDR3 has 18 amino acids. The germline CDR1 and CDR2 sequences are MGHRA and YSYEKL. Unmatched junction bases numbered 11, after V lost 0 bases and J lost 2 bases. The CDR3, as DNA: TGCGCCAGCAGCCAAGATCCTAGCGGAGCCGCTGTCACAGATACGCAGTATTTT. Encoded protein: CASSQDPSGAAVTDTQYF.

The chain carries TRBV7-8 and TRBJ2-5, with D perhaps TRBD1 (6 bases). Trimming left V 1 base short and J 7 bases short, with 13 bases between. The CDR3 is made up of 14 amino acids. The germline V gene has CDR1 SGHVS and CDR2 FQNEAQ. This CDR3 reads CASSLGTGTGTQYF. DNA for the CDR3: TGTGCCAGCAGCTTAGGAACAGGGACGGGGACCCAGTACTTC.

The V gene is TRBV10-2, the J gene TRBJ2-2, with 10 bases identical to TRBD2. Germline assignment: CDR1 WSHSY and CDR2 SAAADI. The CDR3 is 16 amino acids. J gave up 4 bases and V 7 bases, and 9 bases lay outside the gene matches. The CDR3 sequence is CASTRAGGPVTGELFF. In nucleotides, the CDR3 is TGCGCCAGCACGAGAGCGGGAGGGCCGGTCACCGGGGAGCTGTTTTTT.

Regarding this clone: Other DNA sequences in this sample translate to the same CDR3. The V and J genes are TRBV2 and TRBJ2-5; D remains unclear. V was cut by 7 bases and J by 3 bases, with 6 bases left in between. CDR1 is SNHLY, CDR2 FYNNEI, per germline. The CDR3 runs to 11 residues. The CDR3 region has the DNA TGTGCCAGCACCCGAGAAGAGACCCAGTACTTC. It specifies CASTREETQYF. Drawing the rest from reference TRBV2 and TRBJ2-5, the complete variable domain is EPEVTQTPSHQVTQMGQEVILRCVPISNHLYFYWYRQILGQKVEFLVSFYNNEISEKSEIFDDQFSVERPDGSNFTLKIRSTKLEDSAMYFCASTREETQYFGPGTRLLVL.

This clone has only one observation. This sequence joins TRBV30 and TRBJ2-2, with 7 bases aligning to TRBD1. There are 16 residues in the CDR3. Germline V CDR1 and CDR2: GTSNPN, SVGIG (reference sequence). The V segment lost 4 bases and the J segment 0 bases; nucleotides outside the gene matches: 8. This chain's CDR3 is CAWKLYRGANTGELFF. CDR3 bases: TGTGCCTGGAAATTATACAGGGGCGCGAACACCGGGGAGCTGTTTTTT.

The V gene is TRBV6-6, the J gene TRBJ2-3, with D possibly matching TRBD2 (5 bases). CDR3 size: 16 residues. V lost 0 bases, J lost 5 bases, and 15 bases lay in between. Per germline, CDR1 MNHNY and CDR2 SVGAGI (reference sequence). For the CDR3, the DNA is TGTGCCAGCAGTTACTCGGCAGCGGCCAACGGAGATACGCAGTATTTT. Encoded protein: CASSYSAAANGDTQYF.

The chain joins TRBV7-9 to TRBJ2-2; D unresolved. V shed 5 bases and J shed 3 bases, with 13 bases lying between them. CDR3 size: 15 residues. Germline assignment: CDR1 SEHNR and CDR2 FQNEAQ (reference sequence). As DNA, the CDR3 is TGTGCCAGCAGCCCGCCGCGGAGCTACACCGGGGAGCTGTTTTTT. This gives the protein CASSPPRSYTGELFF.

CDR3 nucleotide sequence: TGCGCCAGCAGGCTTACCGGGGAGCTGTTTTTT. Protein: CASRLTGELFF. J is TRBJ2-2 and V is TRBV5-1, with D hard to call. The germline V and J ends were trimmed by 5 bases and 5 bases, with 4 bases remaining between them. The CDR3 consists of 11 residues. Germline V gives CDR1 SGHRS, CDR2 YFSETQ.

The chain uses TRBV5-1 and TRBJ2-2; weak D call: TRBD1 (5 bases). This CDR3 has 16 residues. CDR1 and CDR2 from the germline V gene are SGHRS and YFSETQ. V gave up 1 base and J gave up 1 base, with 11 bases separating them. CDR3 loop: CASSLRVTGNTGELFF. CDR3 DNA: TGCGCCAGCAGCTTGAGGGTAACAGGGAACACCGGGGAGCTGTTTTTT. Variable domain in full (rest from reference TRBV5-1 and TRBJ2-2): KAGVTQTPRYLIKTRGQQVTLSCSPISGHRSVSWYQQTPGQGLQFLFEYFSETQRNKGNFPGRFSGRQFSNSRSEMNVSTLELGDSALYLCASSLRVTGNTGELFFGEGSRLTVL.

This sequence joins TRBV11-1 and TRBJ2-2; D perhaps matches TRBD2 (6 bases). Germline V gene sequence: CDR1 SGHAT, CDR2 FQDESV (reference sequence). V was shortened by 5 bases and J by 5 bases, with 15 bases between the two germline ends. The CDR3 contains 15 residues. The CDR3 nucleotides are TGTGCCAGCAGCCTCAGGCGTGCGGGGACCGGGGAGCTGTTTTTT. Its protein is CASSLRRAGTGELFF. Together with reference TRBV11-1 and TRBJ2-2, the CDR3 gives the full variable domain: EAEVAQSPRYKITEKSQAVAFWCDPISGHATLYWYRQILGQGPELLVQFQDESVVDDSQLPKDRFSAERLKGVDSTLKIQPAELGDSAMYLCASSLRRAGTGELFFGEGSRLTVL.

This clone has ten or more counts. The chain joins TRBV5-1 to TRBJ2-5; 7 bases align to TRBD1. The CDR3 is made up of 15 amino acids. Germline lookup yields CDR1 SGHRS and CDR2 YFSETQ. The J segment lost 5 bases and the V segment lost 4 bases, leaving 11 bases of the junction unmatched. The CDR3, as DNA: TGCGCCAGCAGCCCACAAGGGGGCTACGGGGAGACCCAGTACTTC. Translation gives CASSPQGGYGETQYF.

A few counts support this clone. This chain joins TRBV27 and TRBJ2-7; D gene uncertain. The V end lost 2 bases, the J end lost 1 base, and 9 bases lay between the germline ends. The germline CDR1 and CDR2 sequences are MNHEY and SMNVEV (reference sequence). The CDR3 is 14 amino acids. CDR3: CASSLGRHSYEQYF. The CDR3 DNA reads TGTGCCAGCAGTTTAGGCAGACATTCCTACGAGCAGTACTTC.

The chain carries TRBV19 and TRBJ2-3; perhaps D is TRBD1 or TRBD2 (6 bases each). V lost 3 bases and J lost 5, with 12 bases in between. This CDR3 comprises 14 residues. Per the germline V gene, CDR1 is LNHDA and CDR2 is SQIVND (reference sequence). CDR3 in amino acids: CASSIGGGEDTQYF. The CDR3 DNA sequence: TGTGCCAGTAGTATCGGGGGCGGGGAAGATACGCAGTATTTT. Full variable domain (missing parts from reference TRBV19 and TRBJ2-3): DGGITQSPKYLFRKEGQNVTLSCEQNLNHDAMYWYRQDPGQGLRLIYYSQIVNDFQKGDIAEGYSVSREKKESFPLTVTSAQKNPTAFYLCASSIGGGEDTQYFGPGTRLTVL.